This entry features one T cell receptor (beta chain) sequence. Its antigen is unknown. Distinct nucleotide sequences in the sample also encode this CDR3. This record comes from a study of glioma-infiltrating T cells after dendritic cell vaccination. Study-level information: Samples are from glioblastoma patients in Phase I and II dendritic cell vaccine trials. Study-level findings and limits: TCR clonality showed no direct relationship with survival. Estimated pretreatment TIL content predicted outcome after dendritic cell vaccination.

Patients had residual fresh-frozen tumor tissue and more than two years of survival data. There are 15 residues in the CDR3. After removal of 1 base from V and 1 base from J, the junction contained 5 bases not matched to a gene. The germline CDR1 and CDR2 sequences are GTSNPN and SVGIG (reference sequence). The protocol was immunoSEQ multiplex PCR, while the TCRdb copy is restricted to in-frame clones and leaves out a portion. Seen here are about 82,000 clones, 70% to 90% observed once, and the top ten hold under 4%. This sample comprised blood, obtained before dendritic cell vaccination. The source of this sequence is a human donor with glioblastoma. The chain joins TRBV30 to TRBJ2-3, with 7 bases lining up with TRBD2. CDR3 loop: CAWSDTSVGTDTQYF. The CDR3 DNA follows: TGTGCCTGGAGTGATACTAGCGTTGGCACAGATACGCAGTATTTT.